The 29 T cell receptor beta chains listed next were all sequenced from one sample in a study of Tregs in tolerant kidney transplant recipients. The data were produced by immunoSEQ multiplex PCR, yet TCRdb's version contains in-frame clones alone and is incomplete. Of 85,000 to 100,000 clones detected, 93% appear once; the ten largest clones hold 0.35% to 0.55%. The sample consisted of CD4+ T cells from blood, taken before the transplant. Source of these receptors: a human donor who received a combined kidney and bone marrow transplant.

The chain recombines TRBV19 with TRBJ2-7, with no clear D. Trimming cost V 1 base and J 3 bases, with 10 bases left between them. This CDR3 is built from 14 residues. Germline-derived CDR1 and CDR2 are LNHDA and SQIVND (reference sequence). CDR3 sequence reads: CASSIASDFYEQYF. The CDR3 DNA sequence: TGTGCCAGTAGTATAGCCTCCGACTTCTACGAGCAGTACTTC.

V gene TRBV13 combines with J gene TRBJ2-7, with a tentative D call TRBD1 (5 bases). Germline lookup yields CDR1 PRHDT and CDR2 FYEKMQ (reference sequence). V was cut by 0 bases and J by 6 bases, with 12 bases left in between. CDR3 length equals 14 residues. CDR3 nucleotide sequence: TGTGCCAGCAGCTTAGGTACAGGTAGGGCCGAGCAGTACTTC. Residues: CASSLGTGRAEQYF.

J is TRBJ2-7 and V is TRBV5-1; a possible D gene is TRBD2 (6 bases). The CDR3 runs 16 residues. The V end lost 0 bases, the J end lost 6 bases, and 19 bases lay between the germline ends. Germline CDR1 reads SGHRS; CDR2 reads YFSETQ. DNA of the CDR3: TGCGCCAGCAGCTTGGGAGGATCGGAGGGCCAGGGCGAGCAGTACTTC. This encodes CASSLGGSEGQGEQYF.

Worth noting for this clone: Other DNA sequences within the sample encode an identical CDR3. This chain uses TRBV27 with TRBJ2-2; D not resolved. Looked up from germline, CDR1 is MNHEY and CDR2 is SMNVEV (reference sequence). V was cut by 3 bases and J by 5 bases, with 7 bases left in between. The CDR3 totals 13 residues. The CDR3 region is CASSFRWTGELFF. The CDR3 nucleotides read TGTGCCAGCAGTTTTCGGTGGACCGGGGAGCTGTTTTTT.

The chain is built from TRBV11-2 and TRBJ2-7; 11 nucleotides agree with TRBD2. This CDR3 spans 15 amino acids. With V trimmed by 5 bases and J by 7 bases, 10 bases remained unmatched. Per the germline V gene, CDR1 is SGHAT and CDR2 is FQNNGV. The CDR3: CASSVNSGGAGEQYF. CDR3 coding DNA: TGTGCCAGCAGCGTCAATAGCGGGGGGGCCGGGGAGCAGTACTTC.

The V gene is TRBV28, the J gene TRBJ1-2; no firm D call. The V end lost 5 bases, the J end lost 4 bases, and 8 bases lay between the germline ends. This CDR3 contains 12 residues. CDR1 is MDHEN, CDR2 SYDVKM, per germline. Written as DNA, the CDR3 is TGTGCCAGCAGTGGGAGAGGCTATGGCTACACCTTC. It specifies CASSGRGYGYTF.

V usage is TRBV6-5 and J usage is TRBJ2-1; D is unclear. Trimming took 0 bases from V and 7 from J, leaving 7 bases between them. This CDR3 is 13 amino acids long. CDR1 is MNHEY and CDR2 is SVGAGI in the germline V gene. The CDR3 DNA sequence: TGTGCCAGCAGTTACTCCATGCGGAATGAGCAGTTCTTC. Amino acid sequence: CASSYSMRNEQFF.

A note on this clone: Distinct nucleotide sequences in the sample also encode this CDR3. The chain employs TRBV11-2 and TRBJ2-7, with a possible D match to TRBD2 (6 bases). Trimming took off 0 bases at V and 1 base at J, with 10 bases between the two ends. This CDR3 contains 15 residues. In germline, CDR1 is SGHAT, CDR2 FQNNGV. CDR3 region: CASSLDLGLSYEQYF. The CDR3 nucleotides read TGTGCCAGCAGCTTAGATCTGGGACTGTCCTACGAGCAGTACTTC. Full variable domain (rest looked up from reference TRBV11-2 and TRBJ2-7): EAGVAQSPRYKIIEKRQSVAFWCNPISGHATLYWYQQILGQGPKLLIQFQNNGVVDDSQLPKDRFSAERLKGVDSTLKIQPAKLEDSAVYLCASSLDLGLSYEQYFGPGTRLTVT.

The chain is built from TRBV4-1 and TRBJ1-5, with D hard to call. V lost 0 bases and J 0 bases, leaving 3 bases between the germline ends. Germline V gene sequence: CDR1 MGHRA, CDR2 YSYEKL. The CDR3 length is 14 residues. This CDR3 is CASSQDNSNQPQHF. The DNA for the CDR3 is TGCGCCAGCAGCCAAGACAATAGCAATCAGCCCCAGCATTTT.

This chain uses TRBV5-4 with TRBJ2-1, with 14 bases matching TRBD2. Unmatched junction bases numbered 14, after V lost 3 bases and J lost 6 bases. This CDR3 region has 19 residues. The V gene's germline CDR1 is SGHNT and CDR2 YYREEE (reference sequence). The CDR3 DNA reads TGTGCCAGCAGCTCGGGACTAGCGGGAGTTGGTCCTAAAGTCAATGAGCAGTTCTTC. Translation: CASSSGLAGVGPKVNEQFF.

The chain employs TRBV9 and TRBJ2-6, with D possibly TRBD2 on 5 matching bases. Per the germline V gene, CDR1 is SGDLS and CDR2 is YYNGEE. V dropped 1 base and J dropped 4 bases, with 15 bases sitting between them. The CDR3 length is 17 residues. DNA of the CDR3: TGTGCCAGCAGCGTATCCTTAGGGCGGGTCGGGGCCAACGTCCTGACTTTC. It yields the protein CASSVSLGRVGANVLTF.

V usage is TRBV5-8 and J usage is TRBJ1-2, with 7 positions matching TRBD1. Germline CDR1 SGHTS, CDR2 YDEGEE. CDR3 length: 13 residues. J was trimmed by 2 bases and V by 5 bases; bases with no gene match: 3. The CDR3 spells CASSQDRNYGYTF. For the CDR3, the DNA is TGTGCCAGCAGTCAGGACAGGAACTATGGCTACACCTTC. Drawing the rest from reference TRBV5-8 and TRBJ1-2, the complete variable domain is EAGVTQSPTHLIKTRGQQATLRCSPISGHTSVYWYQQALGLGLQFLLWYDEGEERNRGNFPPRFSGRQFPNYSSELNVNALELEDSALYLCASSQDRNYGYTFGSGTRLTVV.

This chain connects TRBV15 to TRBJ2-5; D is possibly TRBD2 (6 bases). V shed 3 bases and J shed 5 bases, with 19 bases lying between them. The CDR3 has 16 amino acids. From germline, CDR1 is LNHNV and CDR2 YYDKDF (reference sequence). Here the CDR3 DNA reads TGTGCCACCAGCAGGCATCATGGGGGGATCAAGGAGACCCAGTACTTC. Residues: CATSRHHGGIKETQYF.

V usage is TRBV14 and J usage is TRBJ2-1, with unresolved D. Germline values: CDR1 SGHDN, CDR2 FVKESK. The CDR3 covers 17 residues. Trimming stripped 1 base from V and 0 bases from J, with 13 bases between. In nucleotides, the CDR3 is TGTGCCAGCAGCCAAGCTTACTCCGGGTTCTCCTACAATGAGCAGTTCTTC. Protein product: CASSQAYSGFSYNEQFF. The whole variable domain, remainder taken from reference TRBV14 and TRBJ2-1, is EAGVTQFPSHSVIEKGQTVTLRCDPISGHDNLYWYRRVMGKEIKFLLHFVKESKQDESGMPNNRFLAERTGGTYSTLKVQPAELEDSGVYFCASSQAYSGFSYNEQFFGPGTRLTVL.

This clone was seen once. This chain joins TRBV7-3 and TRBJ2-3; 10 nucleotides align to TRBD2. The germline V gene encodes CDR1 SGHTA and CDR2 FQGTGA. Losses at the gene ends were 2 bases for V and 4 bases for J; bases not matched to a gene: 12. This CDR3 has 18 amino acids. CDR3 DNA sequence: TGTGCCAGCAGCTTAGCCCCCGCGCTAGCGGGAGAATCAGATACGCAGTATTTT. It is translated as CASSLAPALAGESDTQYF.

The chain joins TRBV6-4 to TRBJ2-7; weak D call: TRBD2 (5 bases). V lost 0 bases and J lost 6, with 24 bases in between. Germline V gene data show CDR1 as MRHNA and CDR2 as SNTAGT. This CDR3 comprises 18 residues. CDR3 coding DNA: TGTGCCAGCAGTGACTCGAAGTTCCCTAGCTCCCACTTCTGCGAGCAGTACTTC. It is translated as CASSDSKFPSSHFCEQYF.

A single count supports this clone. The chain joins TRBV5-1 to TRBJ2-7; TRBD1 matches at 9 bases. Per the germline V gene, CDR1 is SGHRS and CDR2 is YFSETQ. This CDR3 contains 14 residues. V was pared by 5 bases and J by 2 bases, with 5 bases of the junction left unmatched. In nucleotides, the CDR3 is TGCGCCAGCAGGGCCGGGACAGGGCCCTACGAGCAGTACTTC. Amino acid sequence: CASRAGTGPYEQYF.

The J gene is TRBJ1-1, the V gene TRBV28; D is unresolved. Germline V CDR1 and CDR2: MDHEN, SYDVKM. V was pared by 5 bases and J by 6 bases, with 4 bases between. The length of the CDR3 is 10 residues. CDR3: CASSRAEAFF. The CDR3 DNA sequence: TGTGCCAGCAGTCGGGCTGAAGCTTTCTTT.

As for this clone: Different DNA sequences within this sample yield the same CDR3. This chain joins TRBV30 and TRBJ1-6; TRBD1 agrees at 9 bases. With V trimmed by 5 bases and J by 13 bases, 15 bases remained unmatched. Germline V gene sequence: CDR1 GTSNPN, CDR2 SVGIG (reference sequence). This CDR3 is 15 amino acids long. CDR3 coding DNA: TGTGCCTGGGAAACTTCCGGGACAGGGTTCTCCCCCCTCCACTTT. This sequence encodes CAWETSGTGFSPLHF.

The chain has TRBV28 and TRBJ2-1; D is perhaps TRBD2 (6 bases). V was trimmed by 7 bases and J by 0 bases, leaving 19 bases between them. CDR1 is MDHEN, CDR2 SYDVKM, per germline. The CDR3 is 17 amino acids. The CDR3 DNA sequence: TGTGCCAGCATTTCCGAGGAGGGCAGCTTCTCCTACAATGAGCAGTTCTTC. Protein product: CASISEEGSFSYNEQFF.

The genes are TRBV19 and TRBJ1-5; 8 nucleotides align to TRBD1. The germline CDR1 and CDR2 sequences are LNHDA and SQIVND (reference sequence). The CDR3 consists of 15 residues. V trimming: 7 bases; J trimming: 7 bases; junction bases outside the gene matches: 12. DNA for the CDR3: TGTGCCAGTATCCGGACAGGGTCCCTGGAACAGCCCCAGCATTTT. Its protein is CASIRTGSLEQPQHF.

The V gene is TRBV5-4, the J gene TRBJ2-1, with 14 bases fitting TRBD2. Germline lookup yields CDR1 SGHNT and CDR2 YYREEE (reference sequence). V was pared by 2 bases and J by 14 bases, with 9 bases of the junction left unmatched. The CDR3 totals 15 residues. The CDR3 nucleotides are TGTGCCAGCAGCTTAGCTGGGACTAGCGGGAGCTTGGAGTTCTTC. Translating it yields CASSLAGTSGSLEFF.

The chain links TRBV6-5 to TRBJ1-1; tentatively, D is TRBD1 (6 bases). The V gene's germline CDR1 is MNHEY and CDR2 SVGAGI. The CDR3 is made up of 14 amino acids. The germline V and J ends were trimmed by 6 bases and 3 bases, with 14 bases remaining between them. The CDR3 sequence: CASSRGTRDTEAFF. Written as DNA, the CDR3 is TGTGCCAGCAGCCGAGGGACACGGGACACTGAAGCTTTCTTT.

The chain carries TRBV7-9 and TRBJ1-1; tentatively, D is TRBD1 (6 bases). The germline CDR1 and CDR2 sequences are SEHNR and FQNEAQ (reference sequence). The V and J ends lost 10 bases and 3 bases respectively, with 15 bases between them. This CDR3 has 13 amino acids. As DNA, the CDR3 is TGTGCCATCAGGGGCCGGGGAGACACTGAAGCTTTCTTT. Residues: CAIRGRGDTEAFF.

This chain uses TRBV28 with TRBJ2-7; a possible D gene is TRBD1 (6 bases). V gave up 4 bases and J gave up 2 bases, with 24 bases separating them. The CDR3 covers 18 residues. Looked up from germline, CDR1 is MDHEN and CDR2 is SYDVKM. CDR3 amino acids: CASSSPWKKTGNPYEQYF. The CDR3 coding sequence is TGTGCCAGCAGTTCACCTTGGAAAAAGACAGGCAACCCCTACGAGCAGTACTTC. The variable domain in full, with the rest retrieved from reference TRBV28 and TRBJ2-7, is DVKVTQSSRYLVKRTGEKVFLECVQDMDHENMFWYRQDPGLGLRLIYFSYDVKMKEKGDIPEGYSVSREKKERFSLILESASTNQTSMYLCASSSPWKKTGNPYEQYFGPGTRLTVT.

The chain uses TRBV6-1 and TRBJ1-3; D is possibly TRBD1 (6 bases). Germline V gene sequence: CDR1 MNHNS, CDR2 SASEGT. This CDR3 has 15 residues. Trimming pared 6 bases from V and 2 bases from J, leaving 14 bases between. The CDR3: CASSPPGQAGNTIYF. CDR3 coding DNA: TGTGCCAGCAGCCCTCCGGGACAAGCTGGAAACACCATATATTTT.

The V gene is TRBV11-1, the J gene TRBJ1-2; 7 bases match TRBD1. This CDR3 is 13 amino acids long. V shed 5 bases, J shed 4 bases, and the junction held 4 bases outside the gene matches. Germline assignment: CDR1 SGHAT and CDR2 FQDESV (reference sequence). CDR3 sequence: CASSATGSYGYTF. CDR3 coding DNA: TGTGCCAGCAGCGCGACAGGGTCCTATGGCTACACCTTC.

This chain joins TRBV7-2 and TRBJ2-7; D remains ambiguous. The V gene lost 0 bases and the J gene lost 4 bases, with 7 bases spanning the gap. This CDR3 has 13 amino acids. Germline values: CDR1 SGHTA, CDR2 FQGNSA. The CDR3: CASSLAPVYEQYF. DNA of the CDR3: TGTGCCAGCAGCTTAGCGCCAGTTTACGAGCAGTACTTC.

The gene calls are TRBV15 and TRBJ1-1; D is undetermined. This CDR3 region has 15 residues. Germline loops: CDR1 LNHNV, CDR2 YYDKDF (reference sequence). V was trimmed by 0 bases and J by 0 bases, leaving 8 bases between them. DNA for the CDR3: TGTGCCACCAGCAGAGATCTGGCTTTGAACACTGAAGCTTTCTTT. Its translation: CATSRDLALNTEAFF. Full variable domain (missing parts from reference TRBV15 and TRBJ1-1): DAMVIQNPRYQVTQFGKPVTLSCSQTLNHNVMYWYQQKSSQAPKLLFHYYDKDFNNEADTPDNFQSRRPNTSFCFLDIRSPGLGDTAMYLCATSRDLALNTEAFFGQGTRLTVV.